The 5 T cell receptor beta chains below all came from one sample that was sequenced in a study of naive and memory T cell subsets. The beta constant-region primer was an equimolar mix of two oligonucleotides covering TRBC1 and TRBC2. One entry per CDR3 protein results from TCRdb running MiXCR on the UMI-ligation and nested PCR reads. This sample carries 70,000 to 95,000 distinct CDR3 sequences, roughly 7.3% of them seen once, and the ten largest clones take around 1.6%. The sequenced sample was central memory CD4+ T cells from blood. Receptors originate from a human donor in good health.

This clonotype was seen ten or more times. This chain uses TRBV29-1 with TRBJ1-2; D call uncertain. Germline V gives CDR1 SQVTM, CDR2 ANQGSEA. The CDR3 sequence is 12 residues long. V was pared by 7 bases and J by 4 bases, with 13 bases between. The CDR3 nucleotides read TGCAGCGCTCACCATTGGGGCTATGGCTACACCTTC. Translating gives CSAHHWGYGYTF. Filled out from reference TRBV29-1 and TRBJ1-2, the complete variable domain reads SAVISQKPSRDICQRGTSLTIQCQVDSQVTMMFWYRQQPGQSLTLIATANQGSEATYESGFVIDKFPISRPNLTFSTLTVSNMSPEDSSIYLCSAHHWGYGYTFGSGTRLTVV.

J is TRBJ2-2 and V is TRBV7-6; the D gene is possibly TRBD1 (5 bases). The CDR3 has 16 amino acids. CDR1 is SGHVS, CDR2 FNYEAQ, per germline. Trimming took off 5 bases at V and 1 base at J, with 14 bases between the two ends. The CDR3 region has the DNA TGTGCCAGCAGCCTAGACAGTGGCGTGAACACCGGGGAGCTGTTTTTT. Translation gives CASSLDSGVNTGELFF.

The V call is TRBV20-1, the J call TRBJ2-1; 14 bases fit TRBD2. V lost 6 bases to trimming and J lost 0 bases; unmatched junction nucleotides: 10. CDR3 size: 18 residues. Germline V gene lookup returns CDR1 DFQATT and CDR2 SNEGSKA (reference sequence). For the CDR3, the DNA is TGCAGTGCCTTCCGGACTAGCGGGGGGACCTTCTCCTACAATGAGCAGTTCTTC. Translating gives CSAFRTSGGTFSYNEQFF.

This clonotype was counted between two and nine times. This chain links TRBV3-1 with TRBJ2-7; D ambiguous. This CDR3 contains 13 residues. Looked up from germline, CDR1 is LGHDT and CDR2 is YNNKEL (reference sequence). Trimming stripped 7 bases from V and 5 bases from J, with 15 bases between. CDR3 sequence: CASTHGLRDEQYF. The CDR3 DNA is TGTGCCAGCACCCACGGCCTCCGGGACGAGCAGTACTTC.

The table lists this clonotype with many counts. The chain combines TRBV6-2 or TRBV6-3 with TRBJ1-1, with 10 positions matching TRBD1. CDR1 and CDR2 from the germline V gene are MNHEY and SVGEGT. The CDR3 covers 16 residues. Unmatched junction bases numbered 10, after V lost 5 bases and J lost 4 bases. CDR3 sequence reads: CASSGRQGARGTEAFF. CDR3 bases: TGTGCCAGCAGTGGGAGACAGGGGGCGCGGGGCACTGAAGCTTTCTTT.